These 9 T cell receptor beta chains were sequenced from one sample in a study of blood T cell repertoires in COVID-19 (dated by TCRdb to 2020 to 2021). Libraries came from the immunoSEQ multiplex PCR assay. What TCRdb holds here is the immuneACCESS table cut down to in-frame rearrangements. Part of the clones is not present; checked against another copy, under half of the missing clones reflect an unresolved V gene, and the others are unexplained. The sample records some 72,000 clones, about 90% of which are singletons. The top ten clonotypes cover roughly 4.4% of the sample. Material: peripheral blood. These TCRs come from a man aged 45-65 years with active COVID-19.

The chain uses TRBV19 and TRBJ2-1, with 7 bases identical to TRBD2. The germline V gene encodes CDR1 LNHDA and CDR2 SQIVND (reference sequence). The CDR3 sequence is 16 residues long. The junction had 15 bases not matched to a gene; V was cut back by 5 bases and J by 8 bases. CDR3 region: CASSPLTSAISYEQFF. As DNA, the CDR3 is TGTGCCAGTAGTCCCCTTACTAGCGCTATTTCGTATGAGCAGTTCTTC. The variable domain in full, with the rest retrieved from reference TRBV19 and TRBJ2-1, is DGGITQSPKYLFRKEGQNVTLSCEQNLNHDAMYWYRQDPGQGLRLIYYSQIVNDFQKGDIAEGYSVSREKKESFPLTVTSAQKNPTAFYLCASSPLTSAISYEQFFGPGTRLTVL.

The chain carries TRBV19 and TRBJ1-1, with D perhaps TRBD1 (6 bases). This CDR3 has 16 residues. Trimming left V 0 bases short and J 4 bases short, with 15 bases between. Germline CDR1 and CDR2: LNHDA and SQIVND (reference sequence). The CDR3 spells CASSIEPGPRGTEAFF. CDR3 DNA sequence: TGTGCCAGTAGTATAGAACCGGGACCCAGGGGCACTGAAGCTTTCTTT.

This clone was detected only once. V and J are TRBV6-5 and TRBJ1-1; perhaps TRBD1 as D (5 bases). The CDR3 spans 14 residues. Germline CDR1 is MNHEY and CDR2 is SVGAGI. Trimming took 7 bases from V and 1 from J, leaving 13 bases between them. The CDR3 coding sequence is TGTGCCAGCAAGCGGGCCGACAGGAACACTGAAGCTTTCTTT. It is translated as CASKRADRNTEAFF.

This chain joins TRBV19 and TRBJ2-3; no reliable D call. Trimming left V 9 bases short and J 9 bases short, with 13 bases between. CDR1 and CDR2 from the germline V gene are LNHDA and SQIVND (reference sequence). This CDR3 is 11 amino acids long. The CDR3 spells CASANYGTQYF. CDR3 DNA: TGTGCCAGCGCAAACTACGGAACGCAGTATTTT. The whole variable domain, filled in from reference TRBV19 and TRBJ2-3, reads DGGITQSPKYLFRKEGQNVTLSCEQNLNHDAMYWYRQDPGQGLRLIYYSQIVNDFQKGDIAEGYSVSREKKESFPLTVTSAQKNPTAFYLCASANYGTQYFGPGTRLTVL.

The J gene is TRBJ2-2, the V gene TRBV15; 8 nucleotides line up with TRBD1. J was trimmed by 4 bases and V by 1 base; bases with no gene match: 5. Germline loops: CDR1 LNHNV, CDR2 YYDKDF (reference sequence). This CDR3 is built from 16 residues. CDR3 residues: CATSRGTGRPTGELFF. CDR3 bases: TGTGCCACCAGCAGAGGGACAGGGCGCCCCACCGGGGAGCTGTTTTTT.

The chain recombines TRBV4-2 with TRBJ1-5, with TRBD1 matching 9 bases. CDR3 size: 15 residues. The V segment lost 0 bases and the J segment 7 bases; nucleotides outside the gene matches: 4. Germline-derived CDR1 and CDR2 are LGHNA and YNFKEQ. The CDR3: CASSQDGTGSQPQHF. The CDR3 nucleotides read TGTGCCAGCAGCCAAGATGGGACAGGGAGCCAGCCCCAGCATTTT.

This chain connects TRBV5-4 to TRBJ2-2; 11 nucleotides line up with TRBD2. The CDR3 has 15 residues. CDR1 and CDR2 from the germline V gene are SGHNT and YYREEE (reference sequence). V trimming: 6 bases; J trimming: 5 bases; junction bases outside the gene matches: 6. CDR3 in amino acids: CASTVSGGATGELFF. In DNA, the CDR3 is TGTGCCAGCACCGTTAGCGGGGGGGCGACCGGGGAGCTGTTTTTT. The variable domain in full, with the rest retrieved from reference TRBV5-4 and TRBJ2-2, is ETGVTQSPTHLIKTRGQQVTLRCSSQSGHNTVSWYQQALGQGPQFIFQYYREEENGRGNFPPRFSGLQFPNYSSELNVNALELDDSALYLCASTVSGGATGELFFGEGSRLTVL.

CDR3 sequence reads: CASSRSPTGSDTQYF. CDR3 nucleotides: TGTGCCAGCAGCCGGAGTCCTACAGGGTCAGATACGCAGTATTTT. The chain is built from TRBV3-1 (or the pseudogene TRBV3-2) and TRBJ2-3, with D possibly matching TRBD1 (6 bases). The CDR3 length is 15 residues. Germline V gives CDR1 LGHDT, CDR2 YNNKEL (reference sequence). V was pared by 4 bases and J by 4 bases, with 15 bases between.

The CDR3 is CASSLGSRARVDFF. In DNA, the CDR3 is TGTGCCAGCAGTTTAGGTTCCAGGGCCCGGGTTGATTTCTTT. The V gene is TRBV28, the J gene TRBJ1-1; perhaps TRBD1 as D (5 bases). The CDR3 contains 14 residues. V was cut by 2 bases and J by 13 bases, with 20 bases left in between. Per germline, CDR1 MDHEN and CDR2 SYDVKM. The whole variable domain, filled in from reference TRBV28 and TRBJ1-1, reads DVKVTQSSRYLVKRTGEKVFLECVQDMDHENMFWYRQDPGLGLRLIYFSYDVKMKEKGDIPEGYSVSREKKERFSLILESASTNQTSMYLCASSLGSRARVDFFGQGTRLTVV.